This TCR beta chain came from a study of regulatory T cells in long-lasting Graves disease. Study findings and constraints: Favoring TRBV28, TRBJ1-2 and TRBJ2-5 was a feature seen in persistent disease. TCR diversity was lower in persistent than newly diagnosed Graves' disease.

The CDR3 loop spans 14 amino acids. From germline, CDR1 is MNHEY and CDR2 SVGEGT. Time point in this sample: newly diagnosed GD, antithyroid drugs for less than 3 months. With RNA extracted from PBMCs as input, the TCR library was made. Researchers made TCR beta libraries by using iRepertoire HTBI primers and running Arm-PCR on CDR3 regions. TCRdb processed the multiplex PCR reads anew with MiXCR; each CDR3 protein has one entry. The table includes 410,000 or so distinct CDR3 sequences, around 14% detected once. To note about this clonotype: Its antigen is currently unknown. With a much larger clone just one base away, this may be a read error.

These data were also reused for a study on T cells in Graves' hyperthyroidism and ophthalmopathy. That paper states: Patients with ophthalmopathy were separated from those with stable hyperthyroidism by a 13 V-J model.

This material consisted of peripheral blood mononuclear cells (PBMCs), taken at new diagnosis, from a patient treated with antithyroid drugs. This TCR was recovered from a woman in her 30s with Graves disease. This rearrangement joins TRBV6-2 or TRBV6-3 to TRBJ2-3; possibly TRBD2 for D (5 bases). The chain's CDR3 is CASSVAGKTDTLYF. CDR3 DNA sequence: TGTGCCAGCAGTGTAGCCGGGAAAACAGATACGCTGTATTTT.